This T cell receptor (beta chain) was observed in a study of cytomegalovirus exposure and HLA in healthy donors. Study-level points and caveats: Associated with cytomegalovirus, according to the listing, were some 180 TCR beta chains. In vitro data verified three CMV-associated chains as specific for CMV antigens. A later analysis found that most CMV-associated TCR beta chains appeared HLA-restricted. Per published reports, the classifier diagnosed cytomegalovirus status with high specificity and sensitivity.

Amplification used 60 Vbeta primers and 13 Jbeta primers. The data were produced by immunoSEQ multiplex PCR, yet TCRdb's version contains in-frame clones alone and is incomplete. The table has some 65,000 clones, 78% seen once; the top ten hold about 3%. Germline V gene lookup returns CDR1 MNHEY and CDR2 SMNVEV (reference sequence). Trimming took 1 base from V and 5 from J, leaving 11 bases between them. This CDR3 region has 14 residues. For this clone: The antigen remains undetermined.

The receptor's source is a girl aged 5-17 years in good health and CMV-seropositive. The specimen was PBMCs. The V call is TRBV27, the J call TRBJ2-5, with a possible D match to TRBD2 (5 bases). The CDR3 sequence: CASSLLVGSETQYF. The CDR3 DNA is TGTGCCAGCAGTTTATTGGTTGGGAGTGAGACCCAGTACTTC.